This T cell receptor beta chain came from a study of cytomegalovirus exposure and HLA in healthy donors. Details on this clone: Its specificity is not known.

Primers included in the PCR were 60 Vbeta and 13 Jbeta primers. Authors' data handling: Roughly 11 million shared chains were among the approximately 80 million unique TCR beta chains that a later analysis counted. Some clones are missing from TCRdb's copy, which holds only in-frame ones; the method was immunoSEQ multiplex PCR. V and J calls and clone size come straight from that table; D and trimming were deduced from the DNA. The repertoire table contains some 150,000 clones. The J segment lost 4 bases and the V segment lost 3 bases, leaving 5 bases of the junction unmatched. Germline loops: CDR1 MNHNS, CDR2 SASEGT. This CDR3 contains 14 residues. Study results and caveats: In an earlier analysis, most TCR beta V segments were productive about 87% or about 30% of the time. One variant, a missense change in DCLRE1C, was linked in a later analysis to TCR beta V- and J-gene trimming. Cytomegalovirus status, reportedly, was diagnosed with high specificity and sensitivity by the classifier.

The chain joins TRBV6-1 to TRBJ1-2, with 7 positions matching TRBD1. This TCR derives from a man aged 40-49 years in good health and CMV-seronegative. Sequenced input: PBMCs. This chain's CDR3 is CASSENRDSYGYTF. CDR3 coding DNA: TGTGCCAGCAGTGAGAACCGGGACAGCTATGGCTACACCTTC.